The 27 T cell receptor beta chains reported below all come from one sample, sequenced in a study of T cell responses to AZD1222 COVID-19 vaccine. Profiled with immunoSEQ multiplex PCR; TCRdb holds only in-frame clones, not every one. The sample lists about 190,000 clones, approximately 92% occurring once. The sequencing used peripheral blood, collected on day 0 of AZD1222 vaccination. Receptor source: an adult in good health.

This chain links TRBV19 with TRBJ1-2, with D uncertain. This CDR3 is built from 13 residues. Trimming pared 7 bases from V and 1 base from J, leaving 10 bases between. Germline CDR1 LNHDA, CDR2 SQIVND (reference sequence). The CDR3 is CASTVGNNYGYTF. For the CDR3, the DNA is TGTGCCAGTACCGTGGGGAATAACTATGGCTACACCTTC. The full variable domain, its missing parts supplied by reference TRBV19 and TRBJ1-2, is DGGITQSPKYLFRKEGQNVTLSCEQNLNHDAMYWYRQDPGQGLRLIYYSQIVNDFQKGDIAEGYSVSREKKESFPLTVTSAQKNPTAFYLCASTVGNNYGYTFGSGTRLTVV.

The genes are TRBV2 and TRBJ1-2, with 7 bases matching TRBD1. V dropped 9 bases and J dropped 2; count of bases not matched to a gene: 6. Germline V gene sequence: CDR1 SNHLY, CDR2 FYNNEI. The CDR3 totals 13 residues. As DNA, the CDR3 is TGTGCCAGGTTCGACAGGGTAAACTATGGCTACACCTTC. Translation gives CARFDRVNYGYTF.

In its sample, this clone was seen a few times. V gene TRBV30 combines with J gene TRBJ2-5, with D tentatively TRBD1 (6 bases). The CDR3 loop spans 13 amino acids. Trimming stripped 2 bases from V and 3 bases from J, with 10 bases between. Germline CDR1 and CDR2: GTSNPN and SVGIG (reference sequence). The CDR3 is CAWSPAGEETQYF. The CDR3, as DNA: TGTGCCTGGAGTCCGGCAGGGGAAGAGACCCAGTACTTC.

This chain uses TRBV28 with TRBJ1-2; D not resolved. CDR1 and CDR2 (germline): MDHEN, SYDVKM. The CDR3 length is 12 residues. Trimming took 2 bases from V and 9 from J, leaving 10 bases between them. The CDR3 sequence: CASSLDNGRYTF. CDR3 DNA sequence: TGTGCCAGCAGTTTAGACAATGGCCGCTACACCTTC.

This clone was seen a few times. The chain employs TRBV2 and TRBJ1-3; D gene ambiguous. Between the trimmed V and J ends, which lost 3 bases and 0 bases, there was a span of 9 bases. This CDR3 region has 15 residues. In germline, CDR1 is SNHLY, CDR2 FYNNEI. The CDR3 loop reads CASSEGSFSGNTIYF. Written as DNA, the CDR3 is TGTGCCAGCAGTGAGGGGAGTTTCTCTGGAAACACCATATATTTT.

In regard to this clone: The sample has other DNA sequences that encode this CDR3 too. V usage is TRBV3-1 (or the pseudogene TRBV3-2) and J usage is TRBJ1-2, with D possibly being TRBD1 (5 bases). With 3 bases removed from V and 2 bases from J, the gap between germline ends came to 10 bases. The CDR3 sequence is 14 residues long. Per germline, CDR1 LGHDT and CDR2 YNNKEL (reference sequence). CDR3 bases: TGTGCCAGCAGCCAGGGGACGGGGAACTATGGCTACACCTTC. It yields the protein CASSQGTGNYGYTF.

The chain joins TRBV2 to TRBJ1-6; D remains ambiguous. V shed 3 bases and J shed 7 bases, with 10 bases lying between them. In germline, CDR1 is SNHLY, CDR2 FYNNEI. The CDR3 is made up of 14 amino acids. DNA of the CDR3: TGTGCCAGCAGTGACGAAGGCAACAATTCACCCCTCCACTTT. Protein product: CASSDEGNNSPLHF.

The rearrangement links TRBV18 to TRBJ1-2; TRBD1 aligns across 9 bases. CDR1 KGHSH and CDR2 LQKENI come from the germline V gene. V was pared by 2 bases and J by 6 bases, with 10 bases of the junction left unmatched. The CDR3 runs to 16 residues. The CDR3 here is CASSPAGQGIKNGYTF. The DNA of the CDR3 is TGTGCCAGCTCACCAGCAGGACAGGGGATAAAGAATGGCTACACCTTC.

V is TRBV19 and J is TRBJ1-2; D is ambiguous. Trimming cost V 5 bases and J 3 bases, with 16 bases left between them. CDR1 LNHDA and CDR2 SQIVND come from the germline V gene (reference sequence). The CDR3 runs to 15 residues. CDR3 nucleotide sequence: TGTGCCAGTAGTCCTCTGTGGGCAGTTGACTATGGCTACACCTTC. This translates into CASSPLWAVDYGYTF.

In the case of this clone: The same CDR3 can be traced to other DNA sequences in this sample. The rearrangement links TRBV7-8 to TRBJ1-4; D is perhaps TRBD1 (6 bases). Germline-derived CDR1 and CDR2 are SGHVS and FQNEAQ. V shed 1 base and J shed 7 bases, with 7 bases lying between them. CDR3 size: 13 residues. The CDR3 sequence is CASSLGTVEKLFF. The CDR3 DNA reads TGTGCCAGCAGCTTAGGGACAGTTGAAAAACTGTTTTTT. Filled out from reference TRBV7-8 and TRBJ1-4, the complete variable domain reads GAGVSQSPRYKVAKRGQDVALRCDPISGHVSLFWYQQALGQGPEFLTYFQNEAQLDKSGLPSDRFFAERPEGSVSTLKIQRTQQEDSAVYLCASSLGTVEKLFFGSGTQLSVL.

V usage is TRBV12-5 and J usage is TRBJ1-3; D not resolved. CDR3 length equals 12 residues. The V and J ends lost 1 base and 8 bases respectively, with 6 bases between them. The germline gives CDR1 LGHNT, CDR2 FRNRAP. CDR3 nucleotide sequence: TGTGCTAGTGGTTTGGGGGCCCACACCATATATTTT. It is translated as CASGLGAHTIYF.

The chain recombines TRBV4-2 with TRBJ2-1; 13 bases line up with TRBD2. CDR3 length equals 16 residues. J gave up 7 bases and V 2 bases, and 5 bases lay outside the gene matches. Germline V CDR1 and CDR2: LGHNA, YNFKEQ. In DNA form, the CDR3 reads TGTGCCAGCAGCCAACGGACTAGCGGGGGTCGGAATGAGCAGTTCTTC. This encodes CASSQRTSGGRNEQFF.

The V call is TRBV13, the J call TRBJ2-7; D not resolved. V gave up 4 bases and J gave up 0 bases, with 10 bases separating them. The CDR3 runs 14 residues. Looked up from germline, CDR1 is PRHDT and CDR2 is FYEKMQ (reference sequence). The CDR3 sequence is CASSSSGHSYEQYF. As DNA, the CDR3 is TGTGCCAGCAGCTCTTCCGGCCACTCCTACGAGCAGTACTTC.

J is TRBJ1-5 and V is TRBV16; D is undetermined. Germline-derived CDR1 and CDR2 are KGHSY and FQNENV. This CDR3 is built from 13 residues. V dropped 2 bases and J dropped 7 bases, with 9 bases sitting between them. The CDR3 spells CASSQVYKQPQHF. The DNA of the CDR3 is TGTGCCAGCAGCCAAGTCTACAAGCAGCCCCAGCATTTT. Based on the CDR3 plus reference TRBV16 and TRBJ1-5, the full variable domain is GEEVAQTPKHLVRGEGQKAKLYCAPIKGHSYVFWYQQVLKNEFKFLISFQNENVFDETGMPKERFSAKCLPNSPCSLEIQATKLEDSAVYFCASSQVYKQPQHFGDGTRLSIL.

The CDR3 here is CASSIGRAQPQHF. In DNA form, the CDR3 reads TGTGCCAGTAGTATTGGCAGGGCACAGCCCCAGCATTTT. The chain employs TRBV19 and TRBJ1-5, with a weak D call TRBD1 (5 bases). The CDR3 spans 13 residues. Germline CDR1 and CDR2: LNHDA and SQIVND (reference sequence). V lost 3 bases to trimming and J lost 7 bases, with 10 bases between them. The variable domain in full, completed from reference TRBV19 and TRBJ1-5, reads DGGITQSPKYLFRKEGQNVTLSCEQNLNHDAMYWYRQDPGQGLRLIYYSQIVNDFQKGDIAEGYSVSREKKESFPLTVTSAQKNPTAFYLCASSIGRAQPQHFGDGTRLSIL.

The chain combines TRBV2 with TRBJ2-3, with TRBD2 identical over 7 bases. V lost 7 bases and J lost 1; bases outside the gene matches: 5. Looked up from germline, CDR1 is SNHLY and CDR2 is FYNNEI. The CDR3 covers 14 residues. The CDR3 DNA is TGTGCCAGCAAGCCGGGGGGTGGCACAGATACGCAGTATTTT. This gives the protein CASKPGGGTDTQYF.

The rearrangement uses TRBV7-9 and TRBJ1-6, with 9 bases lining up with TRBD1. The CDR3 runs 16 residues. Germline values: CDR1 SEHNR, CDR2 FQNEAQ (reference sequence). V lost 6 bases, J lost 9 bases, and 12 bases stayed unmatched. CDR3 residues: CASRPPPGQGRSPLHF. The CDR3 DNA sequence: TGTGCCAGCAGACCCCCCCCAGGACAGGGGCGTTCACCCCTCCACTTT.

This rearrangement joins TRBV11-2 to TRBJ1-1, with D perhaps TRBD1 (5 bases). There are 15 residues in the CDR3. Germline-derived CDR1 and CDR2 are SGHAT and FQNNGV. Between the trimmed V and J ends, which lost 1 base and 4 bases, there was a span of 13 bases. CDR3: CASSLGRGIGTEAFF. For the CDR3, the DNA is TGTGCCAGCAGCTTAGGTCGGGGCATCGGCACTGAAGCTTTCTTT.

CDR3 nucleotides: TGCAGTGCTAGTGATGGGTCAGAGACCCAGTACTTC. It specifies CSASDGSETQYF. This chain uses TRBV20-1 with TRBJ2-5; no clear D. V lost 3 bases to trimming and J lost 4 bases, with 9 bases between them. Germline-derived CDR1 and CDR2 are DFQATT and SNEGSKA (reference sequence). The CDR3 is 12 residues long.

As DNA, the CDR3 is TGTGCCAGCAGTGAACATAAACAGGCTTTCCATGGCTACACCTTC. Its translation: CASSEHKQAFHGYTF. The gene calls are TRBV6-1 and TRBJ1-2; D is possibly TRBD1 (5 bases). Germline CDR1 is MNHNS and CDR2 is SASEGT. CDR3 length equals 15 residues. V lost 2 bases and J lost 6, with 16 bases in between.

This clone showed up just a few times. The rearrangement links TRBV14 to TRBJ2-6, with a weak D call TRBD1 (5 bases). The CDR3 loop spans 15 amino acids. In germline, CDR1 is SGHDN, CDR2 FVKESK. V was shortened by 4 bases and J by 2 bases, with 9 bases between the two germline ends. CDR3 sequence: CASSPPTAGANVLTF. CDR3 DNA sequence: TGTGCCAGCAGCCCTCCGACAGCTGGGGCCAACGTCCTGACTTTC. Together with reference TRBV14 and TRBJ2-6, the CDR3 gives the full variable domain: EAGVTQFPSHSVIEKGQTVTLRCDPISGHDNLYWYRRVMGKEIKFLLHFVKESKQDESGMPNNRFLAERTGGTYSTLKVQPAELEDSGVYFCASSPPTAGANVLTFGAGSRLTVL.

The genes are TRBV2 and TRBJ1-5; D might be TRBD1 (5 bases). Trimming stripped 10 bases from V and 5 bases from J, with 18 bases between. CDR1 and CDR2 (germline): SNHLY, FYNNEI. The CDR3 contains 14 residues. CDR3: CATTSSDTHQPQHF. CDR3 sequence (DNA): TGTGCCACCACATCCTCGGACACTCATCAGCCCCAGCATTTT.

This chain connects TRBV29-1 to TRBJ1-5; D remains ambiguous. The CDR3 covers 13 residues. Trimming took off 6 bases at V and 3 bases at J, with 12 bases between the two ends. CDR1 and CDR2 from the germline V gene are SQVTM and ANQGSEA. CDR3 coding DNA: TGCAGCGTCGAGAGTGGGTCCAATCAGCCCCAGCATTTT. Encoded protein: CSVESGSNQPQHF.

The chain joins TRBV25-1 to TRBJ2-2; 14 positions match TRBD2. Germline V CDR1 and CDR2: MGHDK, SYGVNS. The length of the CDR3 is 17 residues. Losses at the gene ends were 8 bases for V and 6 bases for J; bases not matched to a gene: 11. CDR3: CASGRTSGGFGAGELFF. Here the CDR3 DNA reads TGTGCCAGCGGACGGACTAGCGGGGGGTTTGGGGCCGGGGAGCTGTTTTTT.

This clone was observed once. The chain couples TRBV11-2 to TRBJ2-3; D uncertain. CDR1 and CDR2 (germline): SGHAT, FQNNGV. This CDR3 comprises 11 residues. V was pared by 0 bases and J by 8 bases, with 3 bases between. CDR3 region: CASSLDPTQYF. The CDR3 region has the DNA TGTGCCAGCAGCTTAGATCCTACGCAGTATTTT.

This chain joins TRBV6-5 and TRBJ1-2; tentatively, D is TRBD1 (5 bases). V gave up 2 bases and J gave up 6 bases, with 19 bases separating them. The V gene's germline CDR1 is MNHEY and CDR2 SVGAGI. The CDR3 has 16 residues. The CDR3 region has the DNA TGTGCCAGCAGTTACGCACAGGCGGCAGGTTTACATGGCTACACCTTC. This sequence encodes CASSYAQAAGLHGYTF.

As DNA, the CDR3 is TGTGCCATCAGTGAGTCAGAGAACACTGAAGCTTTCTTT. This sequence encodes CAISESENTEAFF. The genes are TRBV10-3 and TRBJ1-1; D gene ambiguous. Germline V CDR1 and CDR2: ENHRY, SYGVKD. CDR3 length: 13 residues. Trimming took off 0 bases at V and 1 base at J, with 3 bases between the two ends.